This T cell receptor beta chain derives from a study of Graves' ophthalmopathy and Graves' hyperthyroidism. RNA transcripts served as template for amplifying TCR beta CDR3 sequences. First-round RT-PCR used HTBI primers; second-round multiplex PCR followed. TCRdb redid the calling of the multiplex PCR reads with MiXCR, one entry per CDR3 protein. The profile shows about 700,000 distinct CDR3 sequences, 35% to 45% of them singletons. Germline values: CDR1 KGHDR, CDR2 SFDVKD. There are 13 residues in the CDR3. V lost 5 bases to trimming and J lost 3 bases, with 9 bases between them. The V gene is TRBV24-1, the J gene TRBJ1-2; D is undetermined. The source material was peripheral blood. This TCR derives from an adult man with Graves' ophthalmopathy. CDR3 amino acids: CATSARRDYGYTF. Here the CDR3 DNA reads TGTGCCACCAGTGCTAGGCGGGACTATGGCTACACCTTC.